This T cell receptor beta chain was sequenced during a study of shared clonotypes between healthy human individuals. A word on this clone: Its antigen remains unknown.

CDR3 length: 14 residues. Overall study findings and caveats: Naive subsets generally exceeded memory subsets in estimated richness. With few donors, the genetic and exposure-history diversity represented was limited. Among four donors, roughly 5% of naive CD4 clonotypes were found in common.

Produced via immunoSEQ multiplex PCR; TCRdb's table is partial and in-frame only. Here the sample spans 600,000 to 700,000 clones, approximately 73% being singletons. This receptor was identified in a woman in her twenties or thirties in good health. Sequences were obtained from memory CD4+ T cells sorted from blood. Subset in this sample: CD45RA-negative fraction. V is TRBV21-1 and J is TRBJ1-4; TRBD1, the table's D call, lacks a check against the DNA. TRBV21-1 is a recognized pseudogene. Written as DNA, the CDR3 is TGTGCCAGCTCTCAGGCGTGGTTGTATCAAAAACTGTTTTTT. Protein sequence: CASSQAWLYQKLFF.